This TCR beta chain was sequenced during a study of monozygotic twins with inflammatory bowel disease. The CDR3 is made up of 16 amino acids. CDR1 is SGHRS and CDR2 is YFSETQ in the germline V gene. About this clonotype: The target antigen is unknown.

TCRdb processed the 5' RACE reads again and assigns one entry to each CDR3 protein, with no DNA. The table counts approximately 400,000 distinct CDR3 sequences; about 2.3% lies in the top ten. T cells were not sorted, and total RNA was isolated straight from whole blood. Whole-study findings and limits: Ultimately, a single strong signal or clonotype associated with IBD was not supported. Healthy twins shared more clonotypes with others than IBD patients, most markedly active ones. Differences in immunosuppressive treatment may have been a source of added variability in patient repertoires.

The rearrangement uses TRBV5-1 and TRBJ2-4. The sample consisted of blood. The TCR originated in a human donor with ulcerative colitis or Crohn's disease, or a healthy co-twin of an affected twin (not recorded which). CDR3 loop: CASSLVRDSIRNIQYF. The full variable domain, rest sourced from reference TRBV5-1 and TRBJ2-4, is KAGVTQTPRYLIKTRGQQVTLSCSPISGHRSVSWYQQTPGQGLQFLFEYFSETQRNKGNFPGRFSGRQFSNSRSEMNVSTLELGDSALYLCASSLVRDSIRNIQYFGAGTRLSVL.